The next 21 T cell receptor beta chains were all read from a single sample in a study of CD8+CD57+ T cells in acquired aplastic anemia. CDR3 and TCR beta VDJ profiling relied on a genomic DNA template. Each CDR3 protein gets one entry after TCRdb re-called the reads with MiXCR. Among over 100,000 distinct CDR3 sequences listed, more than 35% were seen once. The sample was sorted CD4+, CD8+, or CD8+CD57+ T cells (not recorded which) from PBMCs. The receptors shown here come from a human donor in good health, serving as a control.

This clonotype was seen many times. The gene calls are TRBV20-1 and TRBJ1-1; a possible D gene is TRBD1 (5 bases). CDR1 is DFQATT and CDR2 is SNEGSKA in the germline V gene (reference sequence). The CDR3 consists of 13 residues. V shed 2 bases and J shed 2 bases, with 9 bases lying between them. The CDR3 nucleotides are TGCAGTGCTAGACGGACAAGTAACACTGAAGCTTTCTTT. This encodes CSARRTSNTEAFF.

This clonotype was seen many times. The genes are TRBV5-5 and TRBJ1-1; D is ambiguous. This CDR3 is built from 16 residues. Looked up from germline, CDR1 is SGHKS and CDR2 is YYEKEE (reference sequence). Deletions cut 0 bases from V and 0 bases from J, with 12 bases between. CDR3 region: CASSLAPTRMNTEAFF. The DNA for the CDR3 is TGTGCCAGCAGCTTGGCCCCGACAAGAATGAACACTGAAGCTTTCTTT. Together with reference TRBV5-5 and TRBJ1-1, the CDR3 gives the full variable domain: DAGVTQSPTHLIKTRGQQVTLRCSPISGHKSVSWYQQVLGQGPQFIFQYYEKEERGRGNFPDRFSARQFPNYSSELNVNALLLGDSALYLCASSLAPTRMNTEAFFGQGTRLTVV.

The chain combines TRBV20-1 with TRBJ1-1, with 9 bases lining up with TRBD1. The CDR3 runs to 13 residues. Per germline, CDR1 DFQATT and CDR2 SNEGSKA (reference sequence). With V trimmed by 6 bases and J by 4 bases, 6 bases remained unmatched. The CDR3 DNA is TGCAGTGCCCAACGGACAGGGGCCACTGAAGCTTTCTTT. Its translation is CSAQRTGATEAFF.

The table lists this clonotype with many counts. CDR3 sequence reads: CASTRVGKGYGYTF. The CDR3 DNA reads TGTGCCAGCACCCGCGTGGGGAAAGGCTATGGCTACACCTTC. The chain combines TRBV5-4 with TRBJ1-2; D is ambiguous. V was pared by 6 bases and J by 4 bases, with 16 bases between. The CDR3 length is 14 residues. CDR1 and CDR2 (germline): SGHNT, YYREEE (reference sequence).

In regard to this clonotype: Because it lacks the conserved phenylalanine or tryptophan at the end, this CDR3 is likely a read error. The gene calls are TRBV5-4 and TRBJ1-1; D possibly corresponds to TRBD1 (5 bases). V lost 4 bases, J lost 0 bases, and 13 bases lay in between. This CDR3 spans 15 amino acids. CDR1 SGHNT and CDR2 YYREEE come from the germline V gene (reference sequence). CDR3 residues: CASSIGPGLNTEAFL. DNA of the CDR3: TGTGCCAGCAGCATCGGGCCAGGGTTGAACACTGAAGCTTTCCTT.

The chain couples TRBV12-3 or TRBV12-4 to TRBJ2-2, with TRBD1 matching 10 bases. This CDR3 spans 16 amino acids. V trimming: 5 bases; J trimming: 1 base; junction bases outside the gene matches: 4. The CDR3 sequence is CASSPGTGVNTGELFF. As DNA, the CDR3 is TGTGCCAGCAGTCCCGGGACAGGGGTGAACACCGGGGAGCTGTTTTTT.

This clonotype was observed at least ten times. This chain uses TRBV5-4 with TRBJ2-7; TRBD1 aligns across 8 bases. The V and J ends lost 3 bases and 6 bases, in that order; junction bases with no gene match: 8. CDR1 and CDR2 from the germline V gene are SGHNT and YYREEE (reference sequence). The CDR3 has 14 residues. CDR3 protein: CASSSLDRDGEQYF. CDR3 sequence (DNA): TGTGCCAGCAGCTCCCTGGACAGGGACGGCGAGCAGTACTTC. The full variable domain, its missing parts supplied by reference TRBV5-4 and TRBJ2-7, is ETGVTQSPTHLIKTRGQQVTLRCSSQSGHNTVSWYQQALGQGPQFIFQYYREEENGRGNFPPRFSGLQFPNYSSELNVNALELDDSALYLCASSSLDRDGEQYFGPGTRLTVT.

This clonotype was seen many times. The genes are TRBV2 and TRBJ1-6; no clear D. The germline V and J ends were trimmed by 7 bases and 8 bases, with 21 bases remaining between them. Germline V lookup: CDR1 SNHLY, CDR2 FYNNEI. This CDR3 region has 16 residues. CDR3 sequence reads: CASTPQAGSRDSPLHF. CDR3 coding DNA: TGTGCCAGCACCCCCCAAGCGGGGTCCAGAGATTCACCCCTCCACTTT.

This clonotype was seen many times. The rearrangement uses TRBV9 and TRBJ1-2, with D perhaps matching TRBD1 (6 bases). The CDR3 is 16 amino acids. Trimming stripped 5 bases from V and 8 bases from J, with 25 bases between. Per the germline V gene, CDR1 is SGDLS and CDR2 is YYNGEE. Written as DNA, the CDR3 is TGTGCCAGCAGAGACAGGTCCGCGCAAAGAAGGGGAGGCTACACCTTC. This encodes CASRDRSAQRRGGYTF.

This clonotype was seen many times. The chain is built from TRBV11-2 and TRBJ2-5; no reliable D call. V was pared by 8 bases and J by 1 base, with 8 bases between. The length of the CDR3 is 12 residues. Germline loops: CDR1 SGHAT, CDR2 FQNNGV. The CDR3 region has the DNA TGTGCCAGCGCTAACCGCCAAGAGACCCAGTACTTC. Residues: CASANRQETQYF. The full variable domain, with the rest looked up from reference TRBV11-2 and TRBJ2-5, is EAGVAQSPRYKIIEKRQSVAFWCNPISGHATLYWYQQILGQGPKLLIQFQNNGVVDDSQLPKDRFSAERLKGVDSTLKIQPAKLEDSAVYLCASANRQETQYFGPGTRLLVL.

Many counts were recorded for this clonotype. The chain employs TRBV28 and TRBJ2-1; 9 bases agree with TRBD1. This CDR3 region has 14 residues. The V gene end was trimmed by 8 bases and the J gene end by 1 base; junction bases not matched to a gene: 3. Germline CDR1 reads MDHEN; CDR2 reads SYDVKM. The DNA for the CDR3 is TGTGCCAGCCAAGGGACAGGGTCCTACAATGAGCAGTTCTTC. Encoded protein: CASQGTGSYNEQFF.

The V call is TRBV29-1, the J call TRBJ2-5; D is undetermined. Germline CDR1 SQVTM, CDR2 ANQGSEA. V lost 4 bases and J 5 bases, leaving 5 bases between the germline ends. CDR3 size: 10 residues. The CDR3 nucleotides are TGCAGCGTTGCCCACGAGACCCAGTACTTC. Amino acid sequence: CSVAHETQYF.

This clonotype occurred many times. CDR3 sequence reads: CASRGVSRGEQYF. The CDR3 DNA reads TGTGCCAGCAGGGGAGTCTCGCGGGGGGAGCAGTACTTC. The V and J genes are TRBV12-3 or TRBV12-4 and TRBJ2-7, with 7 bases identical to TRBD2. This CDR3 is 13 amino acids long. V lost 6 bases and J lost 7; bases outside the gene matches: 9.

There are many counts of this clonotype. The CDR3 protein is CASSIPTAGVAEAFF. The CDR3 coding sequence is TGTGCCAGCAGCATCCCCACGGCAGGGGTTGCTGAAGCTTTCTTT. V and J are TRBV11-2 and TRBJ1-1; D may be TRBD1 (6 bases). The CDR3 sequence is 15 residues long. Trimming pared 5 bases from V and 6 bases from J, leaving 19 bases between. Germline values: CDR1 SGHAT, CDR2 FQNNGV.

This clonotype was observed many times. The chain combines TRBV3-1 with TRBJ1-6; 8 bases match TRBD1. The trim removed 4 bases at V and 6 bases at J, leaving 8 bases unmatched. This CDR3 comprises 16 residues. Germline CDR1 reads LGHDT; CDR2 reads YNNKEL (reference sequence). The CDR3: CASSRPQGAANSPLHF. CDR3 DNA: TGTGCCAGCAGCCGTCCTCAGGGGGCTGCTAATTCACCCCTCCACTTT.

This clonotype has at least ten counts. The V gene is TRBV10-3, the J gene TRBJ1-4; 7 bases are a match to TRBD1. There are 13 residues in the CDR3. V was pared by 9 bases and J by 4 bases, with 5 bases of the junction left unmatched. CDR1 is ENHRY and CDR2 is SYGVKD in the germline V gene. CDR3 amino acids: CAIRDRVNEKLFF. The DNA of the CDR3 is TGTGCCATACGGGACAGAGTTAATGAAAAACTGTTTTTT.

The chain uses TRBV11-3 and TRBJ2-7; tentative D call: TRBD1 (6 bases). Germline CDR1 SGHNT, CDR2 YENEEA. This CDR3 comprises 13 residues. The V end was cut by 6 bases, the J end by 2 bases, with 11 bases between. The CDR3 spells CASSHKGAYEQYF. The CDR3 DNA follows: TGTGCCAGCAGTCACAAGGGGGCCTACGAGCAGTACTTC.

This chain uses TRBV9 with TRBJ1-6; perhaps TRBD1 as D (5 bases). V was clipped by 4 bases and J by 7 bases, with 15 bases between them. The germline CDR1 and CDR2 sequences are SGDLS and YYNGEE. This CDR3 is 15 amino acids long. The CDR3 spells CASSSTGPLNSPLHF. The CDR3 DNA is TGTGCCAGCAGCTCAACGGGACCACTAAATTCACCCCTCCACTTT.

As regards this clonotype: Given a much more abundant clone one base away, this may be a read error. The CDR3 DNA reads as TGTGCCAGCAGACTAGCGGGAGCTCATGAGCAGCTCTTC. It translates to CASRLAGAHEQLF. The chain couples TRBV6-1 to TRBJ2-1; TRBD2 matches at 11 bases. The CDR3 totals 13 residues. The germline V gene encodes CDR1 MNHNS and CDR2 SASEGT.

About this clonotype: No conserved phenylalanine or tryptophan is present at the end of the CDR3, so a read error is the likely explanation. V is TRBV29-1 and J is TRBJ1-2, with D maybe TRBD1 (5 bases). The CDR3 covers 14 residues. From germline, CDR1 is SQVTM and CDR2 ANQGSEA. Deletions cut 4 bases from V and 0 bases from J, with 12 bases between. The CDR3 nucleotides read TGCAGCGTTGTCCCACAGGAAGCTAACTATGGCTACACCTAC. It codes for CSVVPQEANYGYTY.

This clonotype was detected many times. The gene calls are TRBV5-1 and TRBJ2-6; perhaps D is TRBD1 or TRBD2 (6 bases each). This CDR3 is built from 16 residues. V was trimmed by 3 bases and J by 0 bases, leaving 10 bases between them. CDR1 is SGHRS, CDR2 YFSETQ, per germline. The CDR3 is CASSSGALSGANVLTF. The CDR3 coding sequence is TGCGCCAGCAGCTCGGGGGCCCTCTCTGGGGCCAACGTCCTGACTTTC.